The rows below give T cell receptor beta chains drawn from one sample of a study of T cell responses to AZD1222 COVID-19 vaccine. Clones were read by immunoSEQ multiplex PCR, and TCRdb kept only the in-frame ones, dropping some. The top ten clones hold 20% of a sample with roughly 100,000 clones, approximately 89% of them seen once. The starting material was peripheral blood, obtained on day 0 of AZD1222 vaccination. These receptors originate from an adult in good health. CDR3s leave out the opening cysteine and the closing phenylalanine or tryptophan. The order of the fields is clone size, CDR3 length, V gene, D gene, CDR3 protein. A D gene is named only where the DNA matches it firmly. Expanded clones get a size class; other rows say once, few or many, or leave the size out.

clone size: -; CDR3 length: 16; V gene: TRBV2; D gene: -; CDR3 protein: ASSEDPREFFSGNTIY
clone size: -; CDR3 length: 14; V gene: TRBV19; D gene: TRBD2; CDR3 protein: ASSRLAGVSYNEQF
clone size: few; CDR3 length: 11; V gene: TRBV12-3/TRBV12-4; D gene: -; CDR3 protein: ASSLQENTEAF
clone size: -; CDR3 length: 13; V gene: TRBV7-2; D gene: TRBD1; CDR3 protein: ASSLGTGEGQPQH
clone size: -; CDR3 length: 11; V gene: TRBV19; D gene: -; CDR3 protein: ASGDGINEKLF
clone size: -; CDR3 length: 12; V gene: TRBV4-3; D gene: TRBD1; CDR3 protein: ASSPTGQVNEQF
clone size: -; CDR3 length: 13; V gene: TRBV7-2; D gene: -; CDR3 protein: ASTRAAITNYGYT
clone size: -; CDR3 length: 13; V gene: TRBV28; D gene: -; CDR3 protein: ASRIGVGLGTEAF
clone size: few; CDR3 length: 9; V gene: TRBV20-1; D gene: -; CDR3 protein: SARGDYGYT
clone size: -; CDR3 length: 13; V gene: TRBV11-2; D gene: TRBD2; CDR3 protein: ASRVTSGATGELF
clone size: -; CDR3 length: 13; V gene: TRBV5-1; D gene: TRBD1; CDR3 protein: ASSSDPGTGGGYT
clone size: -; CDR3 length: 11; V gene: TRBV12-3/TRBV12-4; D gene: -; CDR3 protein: ASSRLGDQPQH
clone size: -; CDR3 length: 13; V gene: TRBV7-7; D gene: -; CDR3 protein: ASSPSAASVYEQY
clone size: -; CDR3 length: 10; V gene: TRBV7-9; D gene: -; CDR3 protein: ASSPGAYGYT
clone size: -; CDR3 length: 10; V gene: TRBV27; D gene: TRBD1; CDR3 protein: ASSTQGRPQH
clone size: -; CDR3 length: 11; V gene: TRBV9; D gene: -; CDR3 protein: ASSVSGPYGYT
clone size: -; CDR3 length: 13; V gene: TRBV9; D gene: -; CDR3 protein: ASSLRESGYNEQF
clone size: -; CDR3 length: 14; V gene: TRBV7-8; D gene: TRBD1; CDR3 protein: ASSFPGQGATGELF
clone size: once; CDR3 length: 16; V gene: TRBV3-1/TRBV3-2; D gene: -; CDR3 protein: ASTFGQSYGVAKNIQY
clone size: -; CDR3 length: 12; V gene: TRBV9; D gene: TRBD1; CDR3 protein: ASSVGTGNNEQF
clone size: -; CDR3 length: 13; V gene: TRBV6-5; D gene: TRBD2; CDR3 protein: ASRPGGAGYNEQF
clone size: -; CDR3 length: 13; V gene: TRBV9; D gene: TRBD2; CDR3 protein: ASSVVAGGPNEQY
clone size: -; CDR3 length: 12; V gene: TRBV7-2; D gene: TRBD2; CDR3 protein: ASGRLAGASEQY
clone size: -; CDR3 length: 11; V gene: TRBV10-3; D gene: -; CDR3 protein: AISAPAAYEQY
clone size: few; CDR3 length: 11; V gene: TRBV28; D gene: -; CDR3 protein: ASSLSGITEAF
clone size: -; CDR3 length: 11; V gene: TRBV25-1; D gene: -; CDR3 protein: ASARAGNSPLH
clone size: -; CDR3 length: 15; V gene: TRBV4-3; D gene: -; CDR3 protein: ASSPLRADDIYNEQF
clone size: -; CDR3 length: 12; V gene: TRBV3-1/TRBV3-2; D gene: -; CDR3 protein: ASSQGVNNQPQH
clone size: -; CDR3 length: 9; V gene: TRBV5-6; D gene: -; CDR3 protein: ASIGSGEQF
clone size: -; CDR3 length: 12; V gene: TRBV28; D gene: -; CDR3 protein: ASSIQGRGYEQY
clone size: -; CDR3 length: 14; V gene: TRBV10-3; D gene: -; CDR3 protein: AISESGDYSNQPQH
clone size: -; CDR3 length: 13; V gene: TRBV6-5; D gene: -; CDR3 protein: ASSYSGGVKETQY
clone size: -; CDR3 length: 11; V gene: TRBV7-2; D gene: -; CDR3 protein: ASSLRGGETQY
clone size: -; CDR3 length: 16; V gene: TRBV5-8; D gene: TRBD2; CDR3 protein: ASSLVGLAGTNTGELF
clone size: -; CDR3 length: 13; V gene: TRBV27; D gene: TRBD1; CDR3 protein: ASSRIGTGDEKLF
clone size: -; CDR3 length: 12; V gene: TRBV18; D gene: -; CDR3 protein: ASSPRLHNTEAF
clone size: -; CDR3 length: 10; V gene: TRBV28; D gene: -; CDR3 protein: ASSYGLYGYT
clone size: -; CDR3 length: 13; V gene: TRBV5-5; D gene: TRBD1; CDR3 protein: ASSGQAGLNTEAF
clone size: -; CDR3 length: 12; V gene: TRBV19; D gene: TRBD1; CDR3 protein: ASTPDRVSYGYT
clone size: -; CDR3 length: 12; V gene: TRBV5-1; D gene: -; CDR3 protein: ASSSQGGYEKLF
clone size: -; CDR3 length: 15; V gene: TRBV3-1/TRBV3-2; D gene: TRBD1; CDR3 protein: ASSQDLQTGMYGGYT
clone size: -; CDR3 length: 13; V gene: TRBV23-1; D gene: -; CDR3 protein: ASSSHWKGNQPQH
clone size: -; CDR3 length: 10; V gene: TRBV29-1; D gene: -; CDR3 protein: SVVSPTYEQY
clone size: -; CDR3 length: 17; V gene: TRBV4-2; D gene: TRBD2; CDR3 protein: ASSQAKTSGGVFSYEQY
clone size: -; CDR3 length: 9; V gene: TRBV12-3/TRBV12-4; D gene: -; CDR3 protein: ASSDKGQQY